A selection of T cell receptor beta chains follows, all from one sample in a study of blood T cell repertoires in COVID-19. This table comes from immunoSEQ multiplex PCR, and its TCRdb copy is limited to in-frame clones, with some not included. The sample records more than 60,000 clones, around 72% being singletons. The sequenced sample consisted of peripheral blood. The receptors shown here come from a human donor with acute or convalescent COVID-19. The donor label of this sample is uncertain. Both conserved end residues are part of each CDR3. The D gene is left open where the match is weak. Clone size, where shown, is once, few, many, or a class for clones that have expanded.

V	length	D	J	size	DNA	CDR3
TRBV14	13	.	TRBJ1-1	.	TGTGCCAGCAGCCAAGGTGGGGGGGCTGAAGCTTTCTTT	CASSQGGGAEAFF
TRBV21-1	17	.	TRBJ2-3	.	TGTGCCAGCAGCGGGGTGACGTCTTATCCACAGGCAGATACGCAGTATTTT	CASSGVTSYPQADTQYF
TRBV18	16	TRBD1	TRBJ2-1	.	TGTGCCAGCTCACCCGCCGGGACAGGGGGATACAATGAGCAGTTCTTC	CASSPAGTGGYNEQFF
TRBV5-4	14	TRBD1	TRBJ2-3	.	TGTGCCAGCAGGGAGGACAGGAGCACAGATACGCAGTATTTT	CASREDRSTDTQYF
TRBV7-2	16	.	TRBJ1-5	.	TGTGCCAGCAGCCCACGACAGAGGGGGGGGGATCAGCCCCAGCATTTT	CASSPRQRGGDQPQHF
TRBV29-1	11	.	TRBJ2-5	.	TGCAGCGCCACCCCGGAGGAGACCCAGTACTTC	CSATPEETQYF
TRBV19	12	.	TRBJ1-2	many	TGTGCCAGTAGTATTTCTGTCTATGGCTACACCTTC	CASSISVYGYTF
TRBV28	14	.	TRBJ1-1	.	TGTGCCACCCAACTCTGGTCCCCGAACACTGAAGCTTTCTTT	CATQLWSPNTEAFF
TRBV4-1	15	TRBD1	TRBJ1-3	.	TGCGCCAGCAGCCAAGGGACAGGCTCTGGAAACACCATATATTTT	CASSQGTGSGNTIYF
TRBV11-3	16	TRBD1	TRBJ2-2	.	TGTGCCAGCAGCCGGGGACAGGGGGCTAGCGCCGGGGAGCTGTTTTTT	CASSRGQGASAGELFF
TRBV18	15	TRBD1	TRBJ1-6	.	TGTGCCAGCTCACCGGCACAGGGGTGGAATTCACCCCTCCACTTT	CASSPAQGWNSPLHF
TRBV12-3/TRBV12-4	12	.	TRBJ1-1	.	TGTGCCAGCAGCCGCGGGGGGGCTGAAGCTTTCTTT	CASSRGGAEAFF
TRBV2	14	TRBD1	TRBJ2-4	.	TGTGCCACCGGACAGGGTATGGGGCGGAACATTCAGTACTTC	CATGQGMGRNIQYF
TRBV5-1	15	TRBD2	TRBJ2-1	.	TGCGCCAGCAGCTTACTAGCGGGGGGAAACAATGAGCAGTTCTTC	CASSLLAGGNNEQFF
TRBV6-2/TRBV6-3	15	.	TRBJ2-7	few	TGTGCCAGCAGTTATGGTTTTCTAGCGAAAGACGAGCAGTACTTC	CASSYGFLAKDEQYF
TRBV9	15	TRBD2	TRBJ2-7	.	TGTGCCAGCAGCGTCGGTAGCGGGAGCCCCTACGAGCAGTACTTC	CASSVGSGSPYEQYF
TRBV11-2	15	.	TRBJ2-1	.	TGTGCCAGCAGCTTATCAGGGGCGAATAACAATGAGCAGTTCTTC	CASSLSGANNNEQFF
TRBV6-1	13	.	TRBJ1-6	.	TGTGCCAGCAGTCAGTTTAAAAATTCACCCCTCCACTTT	CASSQFKNSPLHF
TRBV4-2	14	.	TRBJ1-3	.	TGTGCCAGCAGCCAAGCGGTCTCTGGAAACACCATATATTTT	CASSQAVSGNTIYF
TRBV7-2	13	TRBD1	TRBJ2-5	.	TGTGCCAGCAGAACAGGGGCCCAAGAGACCCAGTACTTC	CASRTGAQETQYF
TRBV7-9	17	.	TRBJ1-4	.	TGTGCCAGCAGCTTATACTCGGGTTTTAGGACTAATGAAAAACTGTTTTTT	CASSLYSGFRTNEKLFF
TRBV11-2	14	TRBD1	TRBJ1-2	once	TGTGCCAGCAGCTACGGGACAGCCGGGGATGGCTACACCTTC	CASSYGTAGDGYTF
TRBV7-3	13	.	TRBJ2-1	.	TGTGCCAGCAGCCGAGACTACTACAATGAGCAGTTCTTC	CASSRDYYNEQFF
TRBV30	15	TRBD1	TRBJ1-4	once	TGTGCCTGGAGAGCAGGGGGTCTCCTAAATGAAAAACTGTTTTTT	CAWRAGGLLNEKLFF
TRBV6-6	16	.	TRBJ1-2	.	TGTGCCAGCTCCCAGTCCCCCGGGAATGCATCCCCTGGCTACACCTTC	CASSQSPGNASPGYTF
TRBV5-1	14	.	TRBJ1-2	.	TGCGCCAGCAGCCCGGAAGGGGGGGAATGGGGCTACACCTTC	CASSPEGGEWGYTF
TRBV10-2	15	.	TRBJ2-4	once	TGCGCCAGCAGGGACAGTCCGCCGTCAGGGGACATTCAGTACTTC	CASRDSPPSGDIQYF
TRBV7-2	15	TRBD2	TRBJ2-1	.	TGTGCCAGCAGCTCCCAGCGGGGGCGATGGAATGAGCAGTTCTTC	CASSSQRGRWNEQFF
TRBV7-2	15	TRBD2	TRBJ2-1	.	TGTGCCAGCAGCCCATATAGACTAGCGGGCAATGAGCAGTTCTTC	CASSPYRLAGNEQFF
TRBV2	16	.	TRBJ1-1	.	TGTGCCAGCAGTCGACTCCTAGGCGGTATGAACACTGAAGCTTTCTTT	CASSRLLGGMNTEAFF
TRBV18	15	.	TRBJ2-2	.	TGTGCCAGCTCACCAGGCGGGGGCAACACCGGGGAGCTGTTTTTT	CASSPGGGNTGELFF
TRBV5-5	20	TRBD2	TRBJ2-3	few	TGTGCCAGCAGCTTCTCCCCTAGCGGGGGCCCCCTCGATAGCACAGATACGCAGTATTTT	CASSFSPSGGPLDSTDTQYF
TRBV6-2/TRBV6-3	17	TRBD2	TRBJ2-2	.	TGTGCCAGCAGTAGAATAACTAGCGGGCTATCCGCCGGGGAGCTGTTTTTT	CASSRITSGLSAGELFF
TRBV12-5	17	TRBD2	TRBJ2-1	once	TGTGCTAGTGGCCGAGGGACTAGCGGACACCCCTACAATGAGCAGTTCTTC	CASGRGTSGHPYNEQFF